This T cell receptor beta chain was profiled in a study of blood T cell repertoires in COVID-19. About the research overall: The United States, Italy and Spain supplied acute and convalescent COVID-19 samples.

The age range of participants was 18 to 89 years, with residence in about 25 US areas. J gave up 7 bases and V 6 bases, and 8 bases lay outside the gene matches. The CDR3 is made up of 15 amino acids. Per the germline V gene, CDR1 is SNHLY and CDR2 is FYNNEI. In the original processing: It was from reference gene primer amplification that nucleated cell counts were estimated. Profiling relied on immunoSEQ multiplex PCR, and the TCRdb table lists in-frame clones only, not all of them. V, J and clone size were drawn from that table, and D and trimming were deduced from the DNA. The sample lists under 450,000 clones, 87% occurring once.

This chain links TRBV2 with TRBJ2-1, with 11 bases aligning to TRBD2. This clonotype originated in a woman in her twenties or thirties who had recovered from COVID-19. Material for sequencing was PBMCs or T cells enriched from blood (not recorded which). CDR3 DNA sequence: TGTGCCAGCAGACTCCTAGCGGGGGGTGCGAATGAGCAGTTCTTC. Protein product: CASRLLAGGANEQFF.